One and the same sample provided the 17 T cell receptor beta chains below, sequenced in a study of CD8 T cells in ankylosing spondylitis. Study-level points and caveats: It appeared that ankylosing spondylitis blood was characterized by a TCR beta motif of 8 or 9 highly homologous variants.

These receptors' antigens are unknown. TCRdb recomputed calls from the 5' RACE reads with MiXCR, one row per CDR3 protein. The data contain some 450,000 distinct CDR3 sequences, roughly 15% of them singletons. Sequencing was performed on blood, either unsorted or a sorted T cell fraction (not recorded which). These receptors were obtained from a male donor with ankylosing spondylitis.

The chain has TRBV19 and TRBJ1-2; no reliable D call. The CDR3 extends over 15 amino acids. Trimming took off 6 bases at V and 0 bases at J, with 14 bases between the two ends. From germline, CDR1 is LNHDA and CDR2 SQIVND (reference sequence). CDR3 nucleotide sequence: TGTGCCAGTAGGAGGAGTTCAAACTCTAACTATGGCTACACCTTC. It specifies CASRRSSNSNYGYTF.

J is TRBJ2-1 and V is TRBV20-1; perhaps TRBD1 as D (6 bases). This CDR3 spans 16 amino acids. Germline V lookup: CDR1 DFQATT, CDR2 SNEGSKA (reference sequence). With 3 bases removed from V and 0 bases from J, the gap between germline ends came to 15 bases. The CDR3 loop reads CSASYEGGGSYNEQFF. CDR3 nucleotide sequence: TGCAGTGCTAGTTACGAAGGGGGTGGCTCCTACAATGAGCAGTTCTTC.

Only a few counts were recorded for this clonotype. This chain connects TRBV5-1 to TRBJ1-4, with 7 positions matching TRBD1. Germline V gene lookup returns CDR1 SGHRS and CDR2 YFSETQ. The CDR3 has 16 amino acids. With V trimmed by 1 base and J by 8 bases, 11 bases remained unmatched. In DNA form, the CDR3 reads TGCGCCAGCAGCTTGCCACCGGGACAGCCCTCGGAAAAACTGTTTTTT. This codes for CASSLPPGQPSEKLFF.

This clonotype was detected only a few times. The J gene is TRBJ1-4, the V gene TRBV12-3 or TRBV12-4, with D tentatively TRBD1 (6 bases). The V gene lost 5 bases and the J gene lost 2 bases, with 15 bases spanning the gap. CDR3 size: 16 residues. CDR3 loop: CASSPAWGATNEKLFF. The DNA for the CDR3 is TGTGCCAGCAGTCCTGCCTGGGGGGCGACTAATGAAAAACTGTTTTTT.

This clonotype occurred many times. The CDR3 DNA sequence: TGCGCCAGCAGCTTGGCCCGCGATACGCAGTATTTT. Protein product: CASSLARDTQYF. The chain carries TRBV5-1 and TRBJ2-3; D call uncertain. V was trimmed by 0 bases and J by 6 bases, leaving 5 bases between them. CDR1 is SGHRS, CDR2 YFSETQ, per germline. The CDR3 is 12 amino acids.

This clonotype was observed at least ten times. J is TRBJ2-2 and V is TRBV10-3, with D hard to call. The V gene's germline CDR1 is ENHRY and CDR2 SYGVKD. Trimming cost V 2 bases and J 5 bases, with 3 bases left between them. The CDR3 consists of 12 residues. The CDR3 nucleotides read TGTGCCATCAGTGAGGGGACCGGGGAGCTGTTTTTT. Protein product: CAISEGTGELFF.

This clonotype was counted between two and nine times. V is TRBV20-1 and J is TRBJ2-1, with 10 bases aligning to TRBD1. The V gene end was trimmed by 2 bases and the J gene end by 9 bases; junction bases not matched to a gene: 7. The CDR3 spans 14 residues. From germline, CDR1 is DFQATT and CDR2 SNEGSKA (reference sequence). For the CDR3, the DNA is TGCAGTGCTAGATTAGGACAGGGGGTGGGTGAGCAGTTCTTC. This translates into CSARLGQGVGEQFF.

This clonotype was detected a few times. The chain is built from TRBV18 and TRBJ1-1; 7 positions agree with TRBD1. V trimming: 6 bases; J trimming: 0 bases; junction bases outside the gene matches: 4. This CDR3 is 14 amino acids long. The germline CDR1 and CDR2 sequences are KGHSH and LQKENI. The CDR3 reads CASSWDSLNTEAFF. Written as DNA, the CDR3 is TGTGCCAGCTCTTGGGACAGCCTGAACACTGAAGCTTTCTTT.

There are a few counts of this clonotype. CDR3 bases: TGTGCCAGCAGTCCGCTCCCGAAGGGACTCGGTCCGTACCCCCAGCATTTT. The encoded protein is CASSPLPKGLGPYPQHF. The chain carries TRBV12-3 or TRBV12-4 and TRBJ1-5; D is possibly TRBD1 (5 bases). This CDR3 has 17 amino acids. Trimming shortened V by 5 bases and J by 10 bases, and 27 bases separated the two germline ends.

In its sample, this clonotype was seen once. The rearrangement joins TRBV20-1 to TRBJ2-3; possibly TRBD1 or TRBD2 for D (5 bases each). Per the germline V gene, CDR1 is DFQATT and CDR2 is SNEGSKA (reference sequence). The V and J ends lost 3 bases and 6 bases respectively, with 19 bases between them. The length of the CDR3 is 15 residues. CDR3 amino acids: CSARSGATKVDTQYF. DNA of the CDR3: TGCAGTGCTAGGTCCGGGGCCACCAAGGTGGATACGCAGTATTTT.

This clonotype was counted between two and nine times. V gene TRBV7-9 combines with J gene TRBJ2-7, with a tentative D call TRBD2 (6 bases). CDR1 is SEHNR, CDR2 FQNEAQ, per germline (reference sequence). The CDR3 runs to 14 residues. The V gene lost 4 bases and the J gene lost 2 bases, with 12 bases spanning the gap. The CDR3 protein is CASSSVRGTYEQYF. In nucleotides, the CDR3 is TGTGCCAGCAGCTCCGTGCGGGGCACCTACGAGCAGTACTTC. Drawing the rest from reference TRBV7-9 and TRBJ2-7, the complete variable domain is DTGVSQNPRHKITKRGQNVTFRCDPISEHNRLYWYRQTLGQGPEFLTYFQNEAQLEKSRLLSDRFSAERPKGSFSTLEIQRTEQGDSAMYLCASSSVRGTYEQYFGPGTRLTVT.

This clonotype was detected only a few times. As DNA, the CDR3 is TGCGCCAGCAGCAATACAGGGGGCTACGAGCAGTACTTC. This gives the protein CASSNTGGYEQYF. The rearrangement uses TRBV5-1 and TRBJ2-7, with 8 bases that match TRBD1. Trimming cost V 4 bases and J 3 bases; bases outside gene matches: 3. Germline V gene lookup returns CDR1 SGHRS and CDR2 YFSETQ. The CDR3 has 13 residues.

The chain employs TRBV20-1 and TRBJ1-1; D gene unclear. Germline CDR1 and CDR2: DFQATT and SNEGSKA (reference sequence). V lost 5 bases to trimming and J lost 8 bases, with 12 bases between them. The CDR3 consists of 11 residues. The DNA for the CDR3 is TGCAGTGCTCTACGCCGAGGGGAAGCTTTCTTT. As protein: CSALRRGEAFF.

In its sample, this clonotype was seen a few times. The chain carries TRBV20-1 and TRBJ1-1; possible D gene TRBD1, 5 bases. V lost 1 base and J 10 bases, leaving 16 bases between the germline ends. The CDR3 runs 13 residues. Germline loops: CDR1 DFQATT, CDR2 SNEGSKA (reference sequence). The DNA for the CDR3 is TGCAGTGCTAGAGGGGACGCGGCCCAGGCAGCTTTCTTT. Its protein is CSARGDAAQAAFF.

This CDR3 is CASNGGHTDTQYF. The CDR3 bases are TGTGCCAGCAACGGGGGCCACACAGATACGCAGTATTTT. The J gene is TRBJ2-3, the V gene TRBV6-6; the D gene could be TRBD1 or TRBD2 (6 bases each). V was pared by 7 bases and J by 2 bases, with 10 bases between. The CDR3 has 13 residues. Germline lookup yields CDR1 MNHNY and CDR2 SVGAGI (reference sequence).

Here the CDR3 reads CSASMRTRTNTEAFF. The CDR3 DNA sequence: TGCAGTGCTAGCATGAGGACCCGGACGAACACTGAAGCTTTCTTT. The chain recombines TRBV20-1 with TRBJ1-1; D is unresolved. Germline assignment: CDR1 DFQATT and CDR2 SNEGSKA (reference sequence). The CDR3 loop spans 15 amino acids. Trimming left V 3 bases short and J 1 base short, with 15 bases between.

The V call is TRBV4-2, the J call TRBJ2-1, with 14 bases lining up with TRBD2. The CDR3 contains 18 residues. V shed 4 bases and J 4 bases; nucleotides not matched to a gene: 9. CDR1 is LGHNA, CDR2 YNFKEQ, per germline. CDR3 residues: CASSLAGTSGGLYNEQFF. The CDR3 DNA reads TGTGCCAGCAGCCTCGCCGGGACTAGCGGGGGCCTTTACAATGAGCAGTTCTTC.